The clone carrying this T cell receptor beta chain appeared many times. Its antigen remains unknown. These data originate in a study of regulatory T cells in long-lasting Graves disease. Overall study findings and caveats: Persistent disease preferred TRBV28, TRBJ1-2 and TRBJ2-5; new disease, TRBV20-1 and TRBJ2-1.

CDR3 length: 17 residues. The junction had 5 bases not matched to a gene; V was cut back by 4 bases and J by 0 bases. Germline V gene lookup returns CDR1 KGHSH and CDR2 LQKENI. Time point: newly diagnosed GD, antithyroid drugs for less than 3 months. RNA extracted from PBMCs served as the sequencing template. The TCR beta library used iRepertoire HTBI primers with Arm-PCR amplification of CDR3. A single record per CDR3 protein comes from TCRdb applying MiXCR to the multiplex PCR reads. This repertoire shows 200,000 to 250,000 distinct CDR3 sequences, less than 20% found once; its top ten account for about 10%. The data also belong to a second study, concerning T cells in Graves' hyperthyroidism and ophthalmopathy.

The material was peripheral blood mononuclear cells (PBMCs), obtained at new diagnosis, from a patient treated with antithyroid drugs. The chain links TRBV18 to TRBJ2-2, with 10 bases lining up with TRBD2. This sequence was found in a woman in her 30s with Graves disease. The CDR3 bases are TGTGCCAGCTCACGCTCTAGCGGGAGTGCGAACACCGGGGAGCTGTTTTTT. It is translated as CASSRSSGSANTGELFF.